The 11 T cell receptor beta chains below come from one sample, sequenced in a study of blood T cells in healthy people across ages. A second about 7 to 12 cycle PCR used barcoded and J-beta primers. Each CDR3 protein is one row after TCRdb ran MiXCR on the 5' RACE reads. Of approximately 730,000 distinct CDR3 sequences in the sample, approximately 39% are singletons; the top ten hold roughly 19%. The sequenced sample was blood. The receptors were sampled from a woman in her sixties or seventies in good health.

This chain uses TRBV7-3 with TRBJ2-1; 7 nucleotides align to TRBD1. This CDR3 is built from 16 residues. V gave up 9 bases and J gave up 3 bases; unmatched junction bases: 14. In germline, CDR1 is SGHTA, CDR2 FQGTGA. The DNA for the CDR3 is TGTGCCAGTAGCCGAGAACCGGGACAGATCTACAATGAGCAGTTCTTC. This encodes CASSREPGQIYNEQFF.

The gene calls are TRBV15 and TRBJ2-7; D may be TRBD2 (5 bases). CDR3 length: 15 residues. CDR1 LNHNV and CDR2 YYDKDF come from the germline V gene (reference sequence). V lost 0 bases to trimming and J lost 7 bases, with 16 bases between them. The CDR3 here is CATSREATDYNEQYF. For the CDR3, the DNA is TGTGCCACCAGCAGAGAAGCGACTGACTACAATGAGCAGTACTTC.

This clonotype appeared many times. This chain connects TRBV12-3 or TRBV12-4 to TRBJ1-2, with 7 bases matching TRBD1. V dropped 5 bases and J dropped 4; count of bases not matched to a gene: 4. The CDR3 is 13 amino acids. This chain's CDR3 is CASSTRDSYGYTF. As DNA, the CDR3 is TGTGCCAGCAGTACCCGGGACAGCTATGGCTACACCTTC.

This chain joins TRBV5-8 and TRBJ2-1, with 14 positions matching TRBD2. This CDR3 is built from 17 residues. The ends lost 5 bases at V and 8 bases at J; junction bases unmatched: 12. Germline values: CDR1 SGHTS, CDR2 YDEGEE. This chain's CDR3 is CASSSRTGTSGSDEQFF. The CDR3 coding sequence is TGTGCCAGCAGTTCTAGAACCGGGACTAGCGGGAGCGATGAGCAGTTCTTC.

CDR3 sequence (DNA): TGCAGTGCCCCGAGAGTACGGGGGGCGAACGAGCAGTACTTC. Protein: CSAPRVRGANEQYF. This rearrangement joins TRBV20-1 to TRBJ2-7; D may be TRBD2 (7 bases). Germline V gene lookup returns CDR1 DFQATT and CDR2 SNEGSKA (reference sequence). The CDR3 totals 14 residues. Trimming shortened V by 6 bases and J by 5 bases, and 20 bases separated the two germline ends.

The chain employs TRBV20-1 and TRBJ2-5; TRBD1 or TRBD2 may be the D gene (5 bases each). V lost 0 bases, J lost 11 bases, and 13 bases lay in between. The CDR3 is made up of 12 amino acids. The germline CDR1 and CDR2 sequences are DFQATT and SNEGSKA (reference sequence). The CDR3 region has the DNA TGCAGTGCTAGAGACTTGCTGGGGGAGCAGTACTTC. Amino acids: CSARDLLGEQYF.

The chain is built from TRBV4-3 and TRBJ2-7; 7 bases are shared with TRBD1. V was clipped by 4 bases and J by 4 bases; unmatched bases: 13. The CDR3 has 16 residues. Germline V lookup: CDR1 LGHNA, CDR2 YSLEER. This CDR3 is CASSLGGGQERYEQYF. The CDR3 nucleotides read TGCGCCAGCAGCCTTGGGGGCGGACAGGAGCGTTACGAGCAGTACTTC.

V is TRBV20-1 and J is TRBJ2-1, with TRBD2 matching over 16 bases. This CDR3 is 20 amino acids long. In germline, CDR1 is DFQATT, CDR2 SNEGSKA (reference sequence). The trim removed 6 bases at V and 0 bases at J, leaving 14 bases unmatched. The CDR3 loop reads CSAPLPGLAGGTSSYNEQFF. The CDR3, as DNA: TGCAGTGCCCCCCTCCCGGGACTAGCGGGGGGGACGAGCTCCTACAATGAGCAGTTCTTC.

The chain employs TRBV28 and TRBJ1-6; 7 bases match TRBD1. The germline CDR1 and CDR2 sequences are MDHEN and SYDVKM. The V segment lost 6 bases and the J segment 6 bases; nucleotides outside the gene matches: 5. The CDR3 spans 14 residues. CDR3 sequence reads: CASRLGTANSPLHF. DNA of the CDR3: TGTGCCAGCAGGCTCGGGACAGCTAATTCACCCCTCCACTTT.

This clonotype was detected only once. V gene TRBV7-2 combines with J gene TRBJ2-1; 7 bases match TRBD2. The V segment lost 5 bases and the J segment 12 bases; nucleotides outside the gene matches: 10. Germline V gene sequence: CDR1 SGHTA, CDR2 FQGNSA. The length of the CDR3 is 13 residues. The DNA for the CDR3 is TGTGCCAGCAGCGTAGAGGGAGGGGTCGGGCAGTTCTTC. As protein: CASSVEGGVGQFF. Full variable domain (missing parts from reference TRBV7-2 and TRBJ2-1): GAGVSQSPSNKVTEKGKDVELRCDPISGHTALYWYRQSLGQGLEFLIYFQGNSAPDKSGLPSDRFSAERTGGSVSTLTIQRTQQEDSAVYLCASSVEGGVGQFFGPGTRLTVL.

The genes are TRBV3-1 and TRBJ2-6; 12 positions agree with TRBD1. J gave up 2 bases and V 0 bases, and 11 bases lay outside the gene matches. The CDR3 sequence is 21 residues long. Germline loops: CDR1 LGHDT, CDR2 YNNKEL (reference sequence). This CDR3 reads CASSQDSGQGAILAGANVLTF. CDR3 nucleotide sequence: TGTGCCAGCAGCCAAGATTCGGGACAGGGGGCGATCCTTGCTGGGGCCAACGTCCTGACTTTC.